These 21 T cell receptor beta chains were sequenced from one sample in a study of Graves' ophthalmopathy and Graves' hyperthyroidism. RNA transcripts were the source from which TCR beta CDR3 regions were amplified. HTBI primers served in a first-round RT-PCR, which a second-round multiplex PCR followed. TCRdb redid the calling of the multiplex PCR reads with MiXCR, one entry per CDR3 protein. The sample includes 400,000 to 450,000 distinct CDR3 sequences, more than 20% of them seen just once. Specimen: peripheral blood. The source is a young woman with stable Graves' hyperthyroidism.

This clonotype has only a few counts. The CDR3 spells CASSTGTRLYEQYF. In nucleotides, the CDR3 is TGTGCCAGCAGTACCGGGACTCGACTCTACGAGCAGTACTTC. The chain uses TRBV27 and TRBJ2-7; tentative D call: TRBD2 (6 bases). CDR3 length: 14 amino acids. Germline CDR1 MNHEY, CDR2 SMNVEV (reference sequence). V was trimmed by 5 bases and J by 3 bases, leaving 14 bases between them.

The chain uses TRBV6-5 and TRBJ1-1; D not resolved. Germline CDR1 reads MNHEY; CDR2 reads SVGAGI. CDR3 size: 13 residues. V was pared by 1 base and J by 4 bases, with 7 bases between. The CDR3 protein is CASSYWQFTEAFF. The CDR3 region has the DNA TGTGCCAGCAGTTACTGGCAGTTCACTGAAGCTTTCTTT.

The J gene is TRBJ1-2, the V gene TRBV6-5; a possible D gene is TRBD1 (5 bases). The length of the CDR3 is 14 residues. V was trimmed by 2 bases and J by 4 bases, leaving 11 bases between them. From germline, CDR1 is MNHEY and CDR2 SVGAGI. CDR3 amino acids: CASSYRDGVYGYTF. In DNA, the CDR3 is TGTGCCAGCAGTTACAGGGACGGAGTCTATGGCTACACCTTC.

This clonotype was detected ten times or more. The chain joins TRBV29-1 to TRBJ2-5; D unclear. Germline CDR1 and CDR2: SQVTM and ANQGSEA. The CDR3 is 13 residues long. V lost 4 bases, J lost 3 bases, and 12 bases lay in between. CDR3 region: CSVAYRNKETQYF. Here the CDR3 DNA reads TGCAGCGTTGCCTACCGGAATAAAGAGACCCAGTACTTC.

This clonotype was recorded many times. The rearrangement uses TRBV6-2 or TRBV6-3 and TRBJ1-1; tentatively, D is TRBD1 (5 bases). The CDR3 covers 13 residues. Trimming pared 4 bases from V and 6 bases from J, leaving 12 bases between. Germline loops: CDR1 MNHEY, CDR2 SVGEGT. The CDR3 region is CASSLTAVPEAFF. Written as DNA, the CDR3 is TGTGCCAGCAGTTTGACAGCCGTACCTGAAGCTTTCTTT.

This clonotype was counted ten times or more. J is TRBJ1-5 and V is TRBV19, with unresolved D. The V end was cut by 5 bases, the J end by 5 bases, with 16 bases between. Germline assignment: CDR1 LNHDA and CDR2 SQIVND (reference sequence). The CDR3 has 15 residues. As DNA, the CDR3 is TGTGCCAGTAGTCCCATGGCCCGAGGGCATCAGCCCCAGCATTTT. Residues: CASSPMARGHQPQHF.

This clonotype was picked up many times. This chain connects TRBV20-1 to TRBJ2-7, with D tentatively TRBD2 (6 bases). The CDR3 is made up of 12 amino acids. Germline V gene data show CDR1 as DFQATT and CDR2 as SNEGSKA (reference sequence). Trimming pared 6 bases from V and 0 bases from J, leaving 9 bases between. The CDR3 loop is CSAETSSYEQYF. The CDR3 DNA reads as TGCAGTGCGGAGACTAGCTCCTACGAGCAGTACTTC.

The chain combines TRBV2 with TRBJ2-7; a possible D gene is TRBD2 (6 bases). The CDR3 has 13 residues. Germline CDR1 reads SNHLY; CDR2 reads FYNNEI. Trimming stripped 8 bases from V and 5 bases from J, with 16 bases between. The CDR3 sequence is CASSRGLVDEQYF. The DNA for the CDR3 is TGTGCCAGCTCAAGGGGACTCGTGGACGAGCAGTACTTC.

The rearrangement uses TRBV28 and TRBJ2-7, with TRBD1 matching over 9 bases. CDR1 is MDHEN and CDR2 is SYDVKM in the germline V gene. This CDR3 comprises 15 residues. The ends lost 7 bases at V and 1 base at J; junction bases unmatched: 8. CDR3 residues: CASNPGQGRSYEQYF. In nucleotides, the CDR3 is TGTGCCAGCAACCCTGGACAGGGGAGGTCCTACGAGCAGTACTTC.

This clonotype was seen ten or more times. This rearrangement joins TRBV20-1 to TRBJ2-2; 9 nucleotides align to TRBD2. CDR1 and CDR2 (germline): DFQATT, SNEGSKA (reference sequence). Trimming removed 0 bases from V and 6 bases from J; junction bases left unmatched: 11. This CDR3 has 17 residues. The CDR3: CSARDILAGRGAGELFF. In DNA, the CDR3 is TGCAGTGCTAGAGATATCCTAGCGGGAAGGGGGGCCGGGGAGCTGTTTTTT.

This clonotype was picked up many times. The rearrangement uses TRBV7-9 and TRBJ1-5; 8 nucleotides agree with TRBD1. The germline gives CDR1 SEHNR, CDR2 FQNEAQ (reference sequence). The CDR3 has 15 amino acids. V was clipped by 1 base and J by 6 bases; unmatched bases: 5. The CDR3: CASSLGQGAFQPQHF. The CDR3 region has the DNA TGTGCCAGCAGCTTAGGGCAGGGGGCTTTTCAGCCCCAGCATTTT. The full variable domain, in which reference TRBV7-9 and TRBJ1-5 provide the parts outside the CDR3, is DTGVSQNPRHKITKRGQNVTFRCDPISEHNRLYWYRQTLGQGPEFLTYFQNEAQLEKSRLLSDRFSAERPKGSFSTLEIQRTEQGDSAMYLCASSLGQGAFQPQHFGDGTRLSIL.

This clonotype was observed many times. The chain couples TRBV6-2 or TRBV6-3 to TRBJ2-7, with a weak D call TRBD2 (5 bases). Trimming took off 5 bases at V and 6 bases at J, with 20 bases between the two ends. Per germline, CDR1 MNHEY and CDR2 SVGEGT. This CDR3 is 15 amino acids long. Written as DNA, the CDR3 is TGTGCCAGCAGTCAAAATAGCGAAGGAAATAGCGAGCAGTACTTC. As protein: CASSQNSEGNSEQYF.

This clonotype occurred many times. V and J are TRBV28 and TRBJ1-2; no reliable D call. The length of the CDR3 is 14 residues. Germline CDR1 is MDHEN and CDR2 is SYDVKM. Trimming took off 3 bases at V and 3 bases at J, with 11 bases between the two ends. CDR3 in amino acids: CASSFRAGYYGYTF. The DNA for the CDR3 is TGTGCCAGCAGTTTTCGGGCGGGCTACTATGGCTACACCTTC.

This clonotype was counted ten times or more. CDR3 region: CASSLAGGFNSPLHF. The CDR3 DNA reads TGTGCCAGCAGTTTGGCAGGGGGCTTCAATTCACCCCTCCACTTT. The rearrangement uses TRBV12-3 or TRBV12-4 and TRBJ1-6; 8 nucleotides align to TRBD1. The CDR3 has 15 residues. With V trimmed by 3 bases and J by 7 bases, 5 bases remained unmatched.

This clonotype was detected ten times or more. This chain uses TRBV29-1 with TRBJ1-2; 7 positions match TRBD1. Looked up from germline, CDR1 is SQVTM and CDR2 is ANQGSEA. J was trimmed by 8 bases and V by 4 bases; bases with no gene match: 10. The length of the CDR3 is 13 residues. CDR3 residues: CSVAGGTRSGYTF. CDR3 nucleotide sequence: TGCAGCGTTGCAGGGGGTACTAGGTCCGGCTACACCTTC.

The rearrangement links TRBV27 to TRBJ2-7, with D maybe TRBD2 (6 bases). The CDR3 has 11 amino acids. Germline assignment: CDR1 MNHEY and CDR2 SMNVEV (reference sequence). V dropped 8 bases and J dropped 6 bases, with 11 bases sitting between them. The CDR3, as DNA: TGTGCCAGCCATACCGGGGGCGAGCAGTACTTC. As protein: CASHTGGEQYF.

The V and J genes are TRBV12-5 and TRBJ1-1, with a possible D match to TRBD1 (6 bases). Germline CDR1 reads LGHNT; CDR2 reads FRNRAP. Trimming took 3 bases from V and 1 from J, leaving 9 bases between them. The CDR3 extends over 14 amino acids. CDR3 DNA: TGTGCTAGTGGTTTAACAGGGCGGAACACTGAAGCTTTCTTT. Its translation: CASGLTGRNTEAFF. Complete variable domain (other parts from reference TRBV12-5 and TRBJ1-1): DARVTQTPRHKVTEMGQEVTMRCQPILGHNTVFWYRQTMMQGLELLAYFRNRAPLDDSGMPKDRFSAEMPDATLATLKIQPSEPRDSAVYFCASGLTGRNTEAFFGQGTRLTVV.

There are many counts of this clonotype. V is TRBV5-1 and J is TRBJ1-2; 7 bases match TRBD1. This CDR3 spans 18 amino acids. The V and J ends lost 3 bases and 6 bases, in that order; junction bases with no gene match: 20. Germline V gene data show CDR1 as SGHRS and CDR2 as YFSETQ. The CDR3 loop reads CASSSRGQPSPGSDGYTF. The CDR3 DNA sequence: TGCGCCAGCAGCTCGCGGGGACAGCCTTCCCCCGGGAGTGATGGCTACACCTTC.

The rearrangement links TRBV7-3 to TRBJ2-2; 8 bases agree with TRBD2. Germline lookup yields CDR1 SGHTA and CDR2 FQGTGA. The CDR3 is made up of 16 amino acids. J was trimmed by 0 bases and V by 5 bases; bases with no gene match: 5. CDR3 residues: CASSRGSGTNTGELFF. CDR3 DNA sequence: TGTGCCAGCAGCCGTGGTAGCGGGACGAACACCGGGGAGCTGTTTTTT.

In its sample, this clonotype was seen many times. This chain connects TRBV4-1 to TRBJ2-7, with D perhaps TRBD2 (5 bases). This CDR3 is 14 amino acids long. Germline CDR1 and CDR2: MGHRA and YSYEKL. The germline V and J ends were trimmed by 3 bases and 2 bases, with 11 bases remaining between them. The CDR3 DNA sequence: TGCGCCAGCAGCCACGTTGCGGGCACCTACGAGCAGTACTTC. It encodes CASSHVAGTYEQYF.

This clonotype was detected ten times or more. A read error may be the cause here, since a much bigger clone is one base away. The chain recombines TRBV25-1 with TRBJ1-1; D is unclear. The length of the CDR3 is 12 residues. The germline V gene encodes CDR1 MGHDK and CDR2 SYGVNS. The CDR3 loop reads CASSDVNTEASF. In DNA, the CDR3 is TGTGCCAGCAGTGACGTGAACACTGAAGCTTCCTTT.